Listed below are T cell receptor beta chains from one sample, sequenced in a study of blood T cells in healthy people across ages. In TCRdb, the 5' RACE reads were re-called with MiXCR into one record per CDR3 protein. The sample consists of hundreds of thousands of distinct CDR3 sequences, around two fifths of them appearing once. The sample comprised blood. The receptors were gathered from a man in his sixties in good health. Both conserved end residues are part of each CDR3. D genes are given only for firm matches. Clone size appears in some rows only: once, few, many, or a class for an expanded clone.

D gene	V gene	clone size	J gene	CDR3 DNA	CDR3 protein
TRBD1	TRBV6-5	-	TRBJ1-2	TGTGCCAGCATCCCCAACAGGGGCGGAAACTATGGCTACACCTTC	CASIPNRGGNYGYTF
-	TRBV10-3	-	TRBJ2-7	TGTGCCATCAGTGAAGGGGGTACCCGTATGCCTTACGAGCGGTACTTC	CAISEGGTRMPYERYF
-	TRBV7-8	many	TRBJ1-5	TGTGCCAGCAGCTTAGCCACTTATAGCAATCAGCCCCAGCATTTT	CASSLATYSNQPQHF
-	TRBV4-3	-	TRBJ1-2	TGCGCCAGCAGCCAAAAATCGGGCCCGGGTGGCTACACCTTC	CASSQKSGPGGYTF
TRBD2	TRBV7-9	-	TRBJ2-1	TGTGCCAGCAGCTTAGGTGGGACTAGCGGGGCCACAGGGGAGCAGTTCTTC	CASSLGGTSGATGEQFF
-	TRBV12-3/TRBV12-4	-	TRBJ1-5	TGTGCCAGCAGTTTCAGGTCAGGGAGGAATCAGCCCCAGCATTTT	CASSFRSGRNQPQHF
TRBD2	TRBV20-1	-	TRBJ2-1	TGCAGTGCTAGAGGATTAGCGGGATCGCCTTACAATGAGCAGTTCTTC	CSARGLAGSPYNEQFF
TRBD2	TRBV12-3/TRBV12-4	-	TRBJ2-1	TGTGCGAGCAGTTTAGCTACTAGCGGGGGAAACGAGGAGTTCTTC	CASSLATSGGNEEFF
TRBD2	TRBV4-3	few	TRBJ2-1	TGCGCCAGCAGCCCGTCGGGGGGGGATGAGCAGTTCTTC	CASSPSGGDEQFF
-	TRBV20-1	once	TRBJ2-1	TGCAGTGCGGACCGGGACTCGTACAATGAGCAGTTCTTC	CSADRDSYNEQFF
-	TRBV7-2	-	TRBJ1-3	TGTGCCAGCAGCTTAGCGGCAGGGGTAGGAAACACCATATATTTT	CASSLAAGVGNTIYF
TRBD1	TRBV3-1	once	TRBJ2-5	TGTGCCAGCAGCCGTGGGGACAGACAAGAGACCCAGTACTTC	CASSRGDRQETQYF
-	TRBV5-1	-	TRBJ1-5	TGCGCCAGCAGCTTGGATGGATTCGAGAACAATCAGCCCCAGCATTTT	CASSLDGFENNQPQHF
-	TRBV6-2/TRBV6-3	-	TRBJ2-7	TGTGCCAGCAGTTCCTCGACAGCCTACGAGCAGTACTTC	CASSSSTAYEQYF
-	TRBV6-2/TRBV6-3	-	TRBJ2-5	TGTGCCAGCAGTTGTCCCAGGGGTGGGGATGGGGTTCAAGAGACCCAGTACTTC	CASSCPRGGDGVQETQYF
TRBD1	TRBV20-1	-	TRBJ2-1	TGCAGTGCGCGGACAGGGGGCCCTAATGAGCAGTTCTTC	CSARTGGPNEQFF
-	TRBV20-1	few	TRBJ1-5	TGCAGTGCTAGAGAAGGAGGGCAGCCCCAGCATTTT	CSAREGGQPQHF
TRBD1	TRBV7-9	once	TRBJ2-1	TGTGCCAGCAGCCTTACAGGGGTACCCCACAATGAGCAGTTCTTC	CASSLTGVPHNEQFF
TRBD1	TRBV6-5	many	TRBJ2-7	TGTGCCAGCAGCCGGGACAGTTTATCCTACGAGCAGTACTTC	CASSRDSLSYEQYF
-	TRBV5-1	-	TRBJ2-5	TGCGCCAGCAGCTTGGGGGACTTGGAGCAAGAGACCCAGTACTTC	CASSLGDLEQETQYF
-	TRBV7-9	-	TRBJ1-1	TGTGCCAGCAGCTTAGTAGCCCTCAACACTGAAGCTTTCTTT	CASSLVALNTEAFF
TRBD1	TRBV6-1	few	TRBJ1-6	TGTGCCAGCAGTACATCCACAGGGGGGAATTCACCCCTCCACTTT	CASSTSTGGNSPLHF
-	TRBV21-1	once	TRBJ1-5	TGTGCCAGCAGCGTCTTCTGGGAGGTCAGCCAGCCCCAGCATTTT	CASSVFWEVSQPQHF